Shown below are 9 T cell receptor beta chains from a single sample sequenced in a study of cytomegalovirus exposure and HLA in healthy donors. Vbeta (60) and Jbeta (13) primers were used in the PCR. Measured with immunoSEQ multiplex PCR; TCRdb has only the in-frame clones, and not every one. The data contain roughly 180,000 clones, 60% to 85% of them singletons. Sequencing was carried out using PBMCs. The receptor set was obtained from a man aged 18 to 29 in good health and CMV-seronegative.

This clone was seen more than once but under ten times. The J gene is TRBJ1-2, the V gene TRBV5-5; 7 bases align to TRBD1. Germline V gene data show CDR1 as SGHKS and CDR2 as YYEKEE (reference sequence). This CDR3 region has 13 residues. J was trimmed by 2 bases and V by 4 bases; bases with no gene match: 2. The CDR3 nucleotides read TGTGCCAGCAGCCCGACAGGGAACTATGGCTACACCTTC. Its protein product is CASSPTGNYGYTF. Full variable domain (remainder filled in from reference TRBV5-5 and TRBJ1-2): DAGVTQSPTHLIKTRGQQVTLRCSPISGHKSVSWYQQVLGQGPQFIFQYYEKEERGRGNFPDRFSARQFPNYSSELNVNALLLGDSALYLCASSPTGNYGYTFGSGTRLTVV.

The chain is built from TRBV7-9 and TRBJ2-7; TRBD2 agrees at 12 bases. V shed 5 bases and J 4 bases; nucleotides not matched to a gene: 6. CDR1 and CDR2 (germline): SEHNR, FQNEAQ (reference sequence). The CDR3 sequence is 15 residues long. CDR3 nucleotides: TGTGCCAGCAGCCCTCTGACTAGCGGGAGTTACGAGCAGTACTTC. Translated, it gives CASSPLTSGSYEQYF.

This chain links TRBV5-8 with TRBJ2-1; perhaps TRBD1 as D (6 bases). The V gene lost 4 bases and the J gene lost 3 bases, with 11 bases spanning the gap. This CDR3 has 14 amino acids. The germline V gene encodes CDR1 SGHTS and CDR2 YDEGEE. CDR3 in amino acids: CASSRGQYYNEQFF. The CDR3 region has the DNA TGTGCCAGCAGCCGCGGACAGTACTACAATGAGCAGTTCTTC.

In nucleotides, the CDR3 is TGTGCCAGTAGTATGCAGACAGGGAGGACGAACACTGAAGCTTTCTTT. It translates to CASSMQTGRTNTEAFF. The V gene is TRBV19, the J gene TRBJ1-1; TRBD1 matches at 7 bases. With 3 bases clipped from V and 1 base from J, the junction kept 8 bases outside the gene matches. Germline V gene sequence: CDR1 LNHDA, CDR2 SQIVND (reference sequence). This CDR3 has 16 residues. Full variable domain (remainder filled in from reference TRBV19 and TRBJ1-1): DGGITQSPKYLFRKEGQNVTLSCEQNLNHDAMYWYRQDPGQGLRLIYYSQIVNDFQKGDIAEGYSVSREKKESFPLTVTSAQKNPTAFYLCASSMQTGRTNTEAFFGQGTRLTVV.

V gene TRBV5-1 combines with J gene TRBJ1-1; D is unresolved. The CDR3 sequence is 13 residues long. Trimming removed 5 bases from V and 0 bases from J, with 8 bases in between. Per germline, CDR1 SGHRS and CDR2 YFSETQ. Here the CDR3 reads CASSSTMNTEAFF. The CDR3 region has the DNA TGCGCCAGCAGTTCGACAATGAACACTGAAGCTTTCTTT.

The chain is built from TRBV19 and TRBJ1-2, with 8 bases matching TRBD1. The CDR3 extends over 13 amino acids. CDR1 and CDR2 from the germline V gene are LNHDA and SQIVND (reference sequence). Trimming removed 1 base from V and 10 bases from J; junction bases left unmatched: 5. This chain's CDR3 is CASSIAGGEPYTF. The CDR3 region has the DNA TGTGCCAGTAGTATAGCAGGGGGCGAGCCCTACACCTTC.

The V call is TRBV27, the J call TRBJ2-1, with 16 bases matching TRBD2. Trimming cost V 5 bases and J 6 bases; bases outside gene matches: 7. Germline loops: CDR1 MNHEY, CDR2 SMNVEV (reference sequence). This CDR3 spans 17 amino acids. This chain's CDR3 is CASSQGTSGRGVNEQFF. The CDR3 coding sequence is TGTGCCAGCAGTCAGGGGACTAGCGGGAGGGGGGTCAATGAGCAGTTCTTC.

This rearrangement joins TRBV5-8 to TRBJ1-5, with D possibly being TRBD1 (6 bases). V lost 0 bases to trimming and J lost 1 base, with 11 bases between them. CDR1 SGHTS and CDR2 YDEGEE come from the germline V gene. This CDR3 is 16 amino acids long. CDR3 in DNA: TGTGCCAGCAGCTTGGGGTTTAGGGGGAGCAATCAGCCCCAGCATTTT. Amino acid sequence: CASSLGFRGSNQPQHF.

The chain couples TRBV6-1 to TRBJ1-2; TRBD1 might be the D (5 bases). The germline V gene encodes CDR1 MNHNS and CDR2 SASEGT. Trimming removed 6 bases from V and 5 bases from J, with 16 bases in between. The CDR3 consists of 14 residues. In DNA form, the CDR3 reads TGTGCCAGCAGACCTGACAGTCAGGAGTATGGCTACACCTTC. It codes for CASRPDSQEYGYTF.